These 32 T cell receptor beta chains share one sample of origin, sequenced in a study of T cell responses to AZD1222 COVID-19 vaccine. The method was immunoSEQ multiplex PCR; TCRdb's version includes in-frame clones alone and lacks a portion of them. This sample yields 250,000 to 300,000 clones, of which around 92% are seen a single time; less than 0.6% belongs to the top ten. Here the sequenced sample was peripheral blood, taken 28 days after the second AZD1222 dose. All receptors derive from an adult who received the AZD1222 COVID-19 vaccine.

With regard to this clone: In the same sample, other DNA sequences code for this CDR3. The chain has TRBV9 and TRBJ2-7; 9 bases map to TRBD1. Germline V gene sequence: CDR1 SGDLS, CDR2 YYNGEE. The CDR3 sequence is 14 residues long. Trimming removed 0 bases from V and 2 bases from J; junction bases left unmatched: 0. CDR3 nucleotide sequence: TGTGCCAGCAGCGTAGGACAGGGGGCCTACGAGCAGTACTTC. Its translation is CASSVGQGAYEQYF.

The rearrangement links TRBV28 to TRBJ1-4; TRBD1 matches at 10 bases. The CDR3 extends over 14 amino acids. The germline V gene encodes CDR1 MDHEN and CDR2 SYDVKM. Germline trimming cut 5 bases from V and 8 bases from J; bases unmatched to any gene: 5. The CDR3 coding sequence is TGTGCCAGCAGTCTGACAGGGGGCTTAGAAAAACTGTTTTTT. Translation gives CASSLTGGLEKLFF.

The CDR3 sequence is CASTRTAGELFF. In nucleotides, the CDR3 is TGTGCCAGCACTCGAACAGCCGGGGAGCTGTTTTTT. V and J are TRBV2 and TRBJ2-2; D is undetermined. The V gene's germline CDR1 is SNHLY and CDR2 FYNNEI. The CDR3 has 12 residues. Trimming took off 7 bases at V and 6 bases at J, with 9 bases between the two ends.

The chain combines TRBV6-5 with TRBJ1-3, with 9 bases that match TRBD1. V gave up 4 bases and J gave up 4 bases; unmatched junction bases: 5. CDR1 is MNHEY, CDR2 SVGAGI, per germline. The CDR3 totals 15 residues. CDR3 amino acids: CASSWGTGKGNTIYF. The CDR3 DNA sequence: TGTGCCAGCAGTTGGGGGACAGGGAAAGGAAACACCATATATTTT.

The chain couples TRBV3-1 (or the pseudogene TRBV3-2) to TRBJ1-3, with 8 nucleotides matching TRBD1. The germline V gene has CDR1 LGHDT and CDR2 YNNKEL (reference sequence). J gave up 8 bases and V 1 base, and 7 bases lay outside the gene matches. The length of the CDR3 is 15 residues. CDR3 amino acids: CASSQGTGWVDTIYF. The CDR3 DNA is TGTGCCAGCAGCCAAGGGACAGGGTGGGTGGACACCATATATTTT.

V usage is TRBV19 and J usage is TRBJ1-2; TRBD1 matches 10 bases. Germline values: CDR1 LNHDA, CDR2 SQIVND (reference sequence). The CDR3 is 15 residues long. The V gene end was trimmed by 5 bases and the J gene end by 2 bases; junction bases not matched to a gene: 5. The CDR3 DNA is TGTGCCAGTAGTTTACCGGGACAGGGGAACTATGGCTACACCTTC. The encoded protein is CASSLPGQGNYGYTF.

The gene calls are TRBV6-2 or TRBV6-3 and TRBJ2-7, with 9 nucleotides matching TRBD1. Germline V CDR1 and CDR2: MNHEY, SVGEGT. The CDR3 is 16 amino acids. The V gene end was trimmed by 5 bases and the J gene end by 1 base; junction bases not matched to a gene: 9. Here the CDR3 DNA reads TGTGCCAGCAGTGTTCCGGGACAGGGTGAGTCCTACGAGCAGTACTTC. This translates into CASSVPGQGESYEQYF.

This chain uses TRBV18 with TRBJ1-1, with D maybe TRBD1 (5 bases). This CDR3 has 14 residues. Germline V gives CDR1 KGHSH, CDR2 LQKENI. V was shortened by 3 bases and J by 1 base, with 9 bases between the two germline ends. CDR3 loop: CASSPGLQNTEAFF. The DNA of the CDR3 is TGTGCCAGCTCACCGGGACTCCAGAACACTGAAGCTTTCTTT.

J is TRBJ1-6 and V is TRBV2, with D unclear. The CDR3 length is 14 residues. V was shortened by 3 bases and J by 7 bases, with 10 bases between the two germline ends. Germline V lookup: CDR1 SNHLY, CDR2 FYNNEI. CDR3 DNA sequence: TGTGCCAGCAGTGACGGGGAGACCAATTCACCCCTCCACTTT. Protein product: CASSDGETNSPLHF.

This chain connects TRBV7-2 to TRBJ1-2; D uncertain. Germline V lookup: CDR1 SGHTA, CDR2 FQGNSA. CDR3 size: 13 residues. Trimming left V 5 bases short and J 6 bases short, with 13 bases between. The CDR3 sequence is CASSIKPGNGYTF. The CDR3 DNA reads as TGTGCCAGCAGCATTAAGCCGGGCAATGGCTACACCTTC.

V gene TRBV27 combines with J gene TRBJ2-7, with TRBD1 identical over 10 bases. With 4 bases clipped from V and 3 bases from J, the junction kept 6 bases outside the gene matches. The germline CDR1 and CDR2 sequences are MNHEY and SMNVEV (reference sequence). This CDR3 has 15 residues. CDR3 loop: CASSYRTGGNYEQYF. Here the CDR3 DNA reads TGTGCCAGCAGTTACCGGACAGGGGGGAACTACGAGCAGTACTTC.

The V call is TRBV5-1, the J call TRBJ1-2, with a possible D match to TRBD1 (6 bases). The CDR3 extends over 12 amino acids. CDR1 is SGHRS, CDR2 YFSETQ, per germline. V lost 4 bases and J 7 bases, leaving 11 bases between the germline ends. The CDR3 loop reads CASSLDRTGYTF. CDR3 DNA: TGCGCCAGCAGCCTAGACAGGACTGGCTACACCTTC.

The chain employs TRBV4-1 and TRBJ1-2; D is unresolved. V lost 5 bases, J lost 8 bases, and 12 bases lay in between. CDR1 MGHRA and CDR2 YSYEKL come from the germline V gene. The length of the CDR3 is 12 residues. This chain's CDR3 is CASSSPLSGYTF. For the CDR3, the DNA is TGCGCCAGCAGCTCCCCCCTCAGCGGCTACACCTTC.

The chain recombines TRBV19 with TRBJ2-3; D might be TRBD2 (6 bases). The CDR3 sequence is 12 residues long. Germline CDR1 and CDR2: LNHDA and SQIVND (reference sequence). Trimming removed 5 bases from V and 7 bases from J, with 10 bases in between. The CDR3 bases are TGTGCCAGTAGTGGGACTTACCATACGCAGTATTTT. As protein: CASSGTYHTQYF.

The chain combines TRBV12-3 or TRBV12-4 with TRBJ1-1; D uncertain. V was shortened by 6 bases and J by 9 bases, with 17 bases between the two germline ends. CDR3 length: 13 amino acids. The CDR3 bases are TGTGCCAGCAGGAAGCCGGCGGCAGGAAAAGCTTTCTTT. This translates into CASRKPAAGKAFF.

The chain recombines TRBV5-1 with TRBJ1-1; tentatively, D is TRBD1 (6 bases). The V end lost 2 bases, the J end lost 0 bases, and 14 bases lay between the germline ends. Germline V gene sequence: CDR1 SGHRS, CDR2 YFSETQ. The CDR3 totals 16 residues. The CDR3 nucleotides read TGCGCCAGCAGCTTACGCAGGGGAAACCTGAACACTGAAGCTTTCTTT. As protein: CASSLRRGNLNTEAFF.

This rearrangement joins TRBV5-1 to TRBJ1-2; D call uncertain. The CDR3 loop spans 13 amino acids. Germline V gene lookup returns CDR1 SGHRS and CDR2 YFSETQ. Trimming left V 1 base short and J 0 bases short, with 4 bases between. This CDR3 reads CASSLSSNYGYTF. CDR3 DNA sequence: TGCGCCAGCAGCTTGAGTTCTAACTATGGCTACACCTTC.

The V gene is TRBV11-2, the J gene TRBJ2-7, with D possibly TRBD1 on 7 matching bases. The germline V gene has CDR1 SGHAT and CDR2 FQNNGV. The V end lost 5 bases, the J end lost 1 base, and 21 bases lay between the germline ends. This CDR3 contains 17 residues. CDR3 nucleotides: TGTGCCAGCAGCCCTGGCGCAGGGGGGATCGGTTCCTACGAGCAGTACTTC. Protein product: CASSPGAGGIGSYEQYF.

This chain connects TRBV28 to TRBJ1-1, with TRBD1 identical over 7 bases. V trimming: 2 bases; J trimming: 0 bases; junction bases outside the gene matches: 3. The germline V gene has CDR1 MDHEN and CDR2 SYDVKM. The CDR3 sequence is 15 residues long. CDR3: CASSLPRGLNTEAFF. The CDR3 DNA is TGTGCCAGCAGTTTACCTAGGGGGCTGAACACTGAAGCTTTCTTT.

For this clone: One end of the junction is discordant with germline, which a read error may explain. The V and J genes are TRBV7-2 and TRBJ2-7; 9 bases are shared with TRBD1. The CDR3 is made up of 16 amino acids. Germline V gene data show CDR1 as SGHTA and CDR2 as FQGNSA. CDR3 loop: CASSLAPGQGSYGQYF. The CDR3 bases are TGTGCCAGCAGCTTAGCCCCGGGACAGGGCTCCTACGGGCAGTACTTC.

This sequence joins TRBV7-9 and TRBJ2-1, with 14 nucleotides matching TRBD2. Germline values: CDR1 SEHNR, CDR2 FQNEAQ (reference sequence). This CDR3 region has 16 residues. The V gene end was trimmed by 4 bases and the J gene end by 8 bases; junction bases not matched to a gene: 7. CDR3 in amino acids: CASSYGLAGGVDEQFF. Written as DNA, the CDR3 is TGTGCCAGCAGCTATGGACTAGCGGGAGGTGTTGATGAGCAGTTCTTC. Drawing the rest from reference TRBV7-9 and TRBJ2-1, the complete variable domain is DTGVSQNPRHKITKRGQNVTFRCDPISEHNRLYWYRQTLGQGPEFLTYFQNEAQLEKSRLLSDRFSAERPKGSFSTLEIQRTEQGDSAMYLCASSYGLAGGVDEQFFGPGTRLTVL.

The V call is TRBV27, the J call TRBJ1-1, with D maybe TRBD1 (6 bases). The CDR3 extends over 13 amino acids. Germline V gene lookup returns CDR1 MNHEY and CDR2 SMNVEV (reference sequence). V lost 7 bases and J 4 bases, leaving 13 bases between the germline ends. The CDR3 DNA reads TGTGCCAGCATGGGAGGGGGGATCACTGAAGCTTTCTTT. Its translation: CASMGGGITEAFF.

This chain connects TRBV2 to TRBJ2-4; no definite D call. The CDR3 contains 14 residues. Trimming pared 6 bases from V and 5 bases from J, leaving 14 bases between. The germline gives CDR1 SNHLY, CDR2 FYNNEI. The CDR3, as DNA: TGTGCCAGCAGGACCGGGCCTCGGGAAAACATTCAGTACTTC. Its translation: CASRTGPRENIQYF. Together with reference TRBV2 and TRBJ2-4, the CDR3 gives the full variable domain: EPEVTQTPSHQVTQMGQEVILRCVPISNHLYFYWYRQILGQKVEFLVSFYNNEISEKSEIFDDQFSVERPDGSNFTLKIRSTKLEDSAMYFCASRTGPRENIQYFGAGTRLSVL.

The rearrangement uses TRBV28 and TRBJ2-3; perhaps TRBD1 as D (5 bases). There are 17 residues in the CDR3. CDR1 MDHEN and CDR2 SYDVKM come from the germline V gene. Trimming took 6 bases from V and 1 from J, leaving 20 bases between them. CDR3 in amino acids: CASSYPGRVGGTDTQYF. In DNA, the CDR3 is TGTGCCAGCAGCTACCCCGGCAGGGTCGGCGGCACAGATACGCAGTATTTT.

The chain has TRBV28 and TRBJ2-2; possible D gene TRBD1, 5 bases. From germline, CDR1 is MDHEN and CDR2 SYDVKM. V shed 2 bases and J shed 5 bases, with 12 bases lying between them. The CDR3 totals 15 residues. CDR3 coding DNA: TGTGCCAGCAGTTTAGGTCGACAGAGGACCGGGGAGCTGTTTTTT. As protein: CASSLGRQRTGELFF.

The chain uses TRBV6-5 and TRBJ1-2; no clear D gene. The CDR3 spans 15 residues. Per the germline V gene, CDR1 is MNHEY and CDR2 is SVGAGI. Trimming left V 5 bases short and J 8 bases short, with 21 bases between. The CDR3 DNA reads as TGTGCCAGCAGTCCTACGGTCGGACCATCGGTGGGCTACACCTTC. Protein product: CASSPTVGPSVGYTF.

The chain is built from TRBV28 and TRBJ2-7; tentative D call: TRBD1 (6 bases). The CDR3 contains 14 residues. The ends were cut back, 3 bases at V and 6 bases at J, with 15 bases in the middle. Germline loops: CDR1 MDHEN, CDR2 SYDVKM. DNA of the CDR3: TGTGCCAGCAGTTTGCCCGACAGGTTCGCCGAGCAGTACTTC. This sequence encodes CASSLPDRFAEQYF.

The rearrangement uses TRBV7-2 and TRBJ2-1; weak D call: TRBD1 (6 bases). The CDR3 spans 13 residues. Germline CDR1 and CDR2: SGHTA and FQGNSA. V dropped 3 bases and J dropped 8 bases, with 11 bases sitting between them. CDR3 nucleotide sequence: TGTGCCAGCAGCTTCAAAAACAGGGATGAGCAGTTCTTC. Protein sequence: CASSFKNRDEQFF.

The J gene is TRBJ2-1, the V gene TRBV18; 12 nucleotides align to TRBD2. V was pared by 3 bases and J by 2 bases, with 5 bases of the junction left unmatched. Germline V lookup: CDR1 KGHSH, CDR2 LQKENI. This CDR3 comprises 17 residues. CDR3 nucleotides: TGTGCCAGCTCACCCGGACTAGCGGGGATTGCCTACAATGAGCAGTTCTTC. Its translation: CASSPGLAGIAYNEQFF.

The CDR3 region is CASSPLSGEQFF. In DNA, the CDR3 is TGTGCCAGCAGCCCACTAAGCGGAGAGCAGTTCTTC. The chain has TRBV3-1 (or the pseudogene TRBV3-2) and TRBJ2-1, with D perhaps matching TRBD2 (5 bases). Trimming removed 4 bases from V and 10 bases from J, with 11 bases in between. CDR3 size: 12 residues. Germline assignment: CDR1 LGHDT and CDR2 YNNKEL (reference sequence).

The rearrangement links TRBV2 to TRBJ1-2; a possible D gene is TRBD1 (6 bases). The CDR3 has 12 residues. Trimming removed 6 bases from V and 8 bases from J, with 13 bases in between. CDR1 and CDR2 (germline): SNHLY, FYNNEI. The CDR3, as DNA: TGTGCCAGCAGGGATGGGACAACGGGCTACACCTTC. This translates into CASRDGTTGYTF.

The chain uses TRBV28 and TRBJ2-2, with 8 bases lining up with TRBD2. The trim removed 8 bases at V and 4 bases at J, leaving 6 bases unmatched. Germline CDR1 reads MDHEN; CDR2 reads SYDVKM. CDR3 length equals 14 residues. The CDR3 protein is CASRELAGTGELFF. In DNA form, the CDR3 reads TGTGCCAGCCGGGAGCTAGCGGGCACCGGGGAGCTGTTTTTT. The variable domain in full, completed from reference TRBV28 and TRBJ2-2, reads DVKVTQSSRYLVKRTGEKVFLECVQDMDHENMFWYRQDPGLGLRLIYFSYDVKMKEKGDIPEGYSVSREKKERFSLILESASTNQTSMYLCASRELAGTGELFFGEGSRLTVL.